Listed below are T cell receptor beta chains from one sample, sequenced in a study of CD8+CD57+ T cells in acquired aplastic anemia. TCRdb analysed the reads with MiXCR anew, one entry per CDR3 protein. The sample lists under 250,000 distinct CDR3 sequences; around 45% were seen once. The source material was sorted CD4+, CD8+, or CD8+CD57+ T cells (not recorded which) from PBMCs. These TCRs come from a human donor with aplastic anemia. CDR3s include the opening cysteine and the closing phenylalanine or tryptophan. A D gene is named only where the DNA matches it firmly. Not every row has a clone size; where given, it reads once, few, many or a size class.

d_gene,abundance,v_gene,j_gene,CDR3nt,CDR3aa
-,many,TRBV15,TRBJ2-7,TGTGCCACCAGCAGAGATCAGAGGGGGTTCTTGAGCTCCTACGAGCAGTACTTC,CATSRDQRGFLSSYEQYF
-,many,TRBV13,TRBJ2-2,TGTGCCAGCAGCTTATTGGGTCCAGACGTGGACACCGGGGAGCTGTTTTTT,CASSLLGPDVDTGELFF
TRBD1,-,TRBV19,TRBJ1-2,TGTGCCAGTAGGGGACAGGGGACCTATGGCTACACCTTC,CASRGQGTYGYTF
TRBD2,-,TRBV20-1,TRBJ2-7,TGCAGTGCTAGAGACCCCTCGACTAGCGGGAGTACCTACGAGCAGTACTTC,CSARDPSTSGSTYEQYF
TRBD1,many,TRBV6-5,TRBJ2-7,TGTGCCACCGGACAGGGGGGCTACGAGCAGTACTTC,CATGQGGYEQYF
-,-,TRBV7-9,TRBJ1-2,TGTGCCAGCAGCTTGCTTCCCGGACAGCCCAGCTATGGCTACACCTTC,CASSLLPGQPSYGYTF
TRBD1,-,TRBV25-1,TRBJ1-6,TGTGCCAGCAGTGATTCTTGGACAGGGCGCTCCTATAATTCACCCCTCCACTTT,CASSDSWTGRSYNSPLHF
-,once,TRBV7-8,TRBJ1-1,TGTGCCAGCAGCTTACCCGGGGGGGACGCTTTCTTT,CASSLPGGDAFF
TRBD2,-,TRBV5-1,TRBJ2-7,TGTGTCAGCAGTAGGCGACTAGCGGCCTACGAGCAGTACTTC,CVSSRRLAAYEQYF
TRBD2,many,TRBV4-2,TRBJ2-3,TGTGCCAGCCGAGTGACTAGCGGGGGCACAGATACGCAGTATTTT,CASRVTSGGTDTQYF
-,many,TRBV29-1,TRBJ1-1,TGCAGCGGCGAACAGAACACTGAAGCTTTCTTT,CSGEQNTEAFF
-,many,TRBV6-2/TRBV6-3,TRBJ1-2,TGTGCCAGCAGTCCACAGGAGAGGGATGGCTACACCTTC,CASSPQERDGYTF
TRBD2,-,TRBV7-9,TRBJ2-1,TGTGCCAGCAGCTTAATAGCGGGAGGGGCCTGGAATGAGCAGTTCTTC,CASSLIAGGAWNEQFF
TRBD1,-,TRBV10-1,TRBJ1-2,TGCGCCAGCAGTGTATACGACAGGGGGTATGGCTACGCCTTC,CASSVYDRGYGYAF
-,-,TRBV5-5,TRBJ1-6,TGTGCCAGCAGCCTTTCGGGGGAACAGGGCTCCTATAATTCACCCCTCCACTTT,CASSLSGEQGSYNSPLHF
-,once,TRBV5-1,TRBJ1-1,TGCGCCAGCAGCTTCAAACAGGGAACTGAAGCTTTCTTT,CASSFKQGTEAFF
-,many,TRBV5-1,TRBJ2-7,TGCGCCAGCAGACTGAGAAGTCTAAGCGGAGGTACCTACGAGCAGTACTTC,CASRLRSLSGGTYEQYF
TRBD1,-,TRBV2,TRBJ1-5,TGTGCCAGCAGTGAAGCGGACAGGGGGGTCAGATACAATCAGCCCCAGCATTTT,CASSEADRGVRYNQPQHF
-,-,TRBV7-9,TRBJ2-7,TGTGCCAGCAGTCAAACACGGGGACCCTACGAGCAGTACTTC,CASSQTRGPYEQYF
-,few,TRBV27,TRBJ1-2,TGTGCCAGCAGTTTAATCCACGGAGTAGACTATGGCTACACCTTC,CASSLIHGVDYGYTF
TRBD1,few,TRBV18,TRBJ1-2,TGTGCCAGCTTGGGGGGACAGGCTAACTATGGCTACACCTTC,CASLGGQANYGYTF
-,many,TRBV13,TRBJ2-3,TGTGCCAGCAGCTTTCTTCGAGATACGCAGTATTTT,CASSFLRDTQYF
TRBD1,-,TRBV7-8,TRBJ2-2,TGTGCCAGCAGCGGACAGGGTGGCACCGGGGAGCTGTTTTTT,CASSGQGGTGELFF
TRBD1,-,TRBV10-2,TRBJ1-5,TGCGCCAGCAGAGGGACAGTTAATCAGCCCCAGCATTTT,CASRGTVNQPQHF
TRBD1,-,TRBV20-1,TRBJ1-1,TGCAGTGCTAGAGCAGGGGGCTCGAACACTGAAGCTTTCTTT,CSARAGGSNTEAFF
TRBD2,-,TRBV2,TRBJ2-5,TGTGCCAGCAGTGATGGCGGGGGGGTTCGGGAGACCCAGTACTTC,CASSDGGGVRETQYF
TRBD2,many,TRBV5-1,TRBJ2-5,TGCGCCAGCAGCCGGACTAGTTGGGGTGAGACCCAGTACTTC,CASSRTSWGETQYF
-,few,TRBV12-3/TRBV12-4,TRBJ1-5,TGTGCCAGCAGTTTAAATGATCAGCCCCAGCATTTT,CASSLNDQPQHF
TRBD1,-,TRBV5-1,TRBJ2-7,TGTGCCAGCAGCTTGAGGCTACAGGGGCTTCGGGACAATGAGCAGTACTTC,CASSLRLQGLRDNEQYF
TRBD1,-,TRBV12-5,TRBJ2-7,TGTGCTAGTGGGGCCGGGACAGGGTACTACGAGCAGTACTTC,CASGAGTGYYEQYF
-,-,TRBV20-1,TRBJ2-7,TGCAGTGCTACGTTAGGGAGTAGGTCCTACGAGCAGTACTTC,CSATLGSRSYEQYF
TRBD1,-,TRBV24-1,TRBJ2-7,TGTGCCACCAGTGACGCCCGGGACAGGGGCGACGAGCAGTACTTC,CATSDARDRGDEQYF
-,many,TRBV11-2,TRBJ1-4,TGTGCCAGCAGCTTTCTGGATAGGGCAGGTGAAAAACTGTTTTTT,CASSFLDRAGEKLFF
TRBD1,-,TRBV12-5,TRBJ1-3,TGTGCTAGTGGTTTTCTACTCGAATCCGGGACAGAGATATCTGGAAACACCATATATTTT,CASGFLLESGTEISGNTIYF
TRBD1,-,TRBV7-2,TRBJ1-2,TGTGCCTGGATACCAGGCGAACAGGGGGCCTATGGCTACACCTTC,CAWIPGEQGAYGYTF
TRBD1,few,TRBV20-1,TRBJ2-7,TGCAGTGCCGGGACAGGGAGCTCCTACGAGCAGTACTTC,CSAGTGSSYEQYF
TRBD1,many,TRBV20-1,TRBJ1-5,TGCAGTGCTAGCGGGACAGCGGGCAATCAGCCCCAGCATTTT,CSASGTAGNQPQHF
-,-,TRBV15,TRBJ1-3,TGTGCCACCAGCCAGGATTACAGGGACACCATATATTTT,CATSQDYRDTIYF
-,many,TRBV9,TRBJ2-5,TGTGCCAGCAGCCCGGCTAGGTACCAAGAGACCCAGTACTTC,CASSPARYQETQYF
-,-,TRBV20-1,TRBJ2-5,TGCAGTGCTCCGCGGACAGAAAAAGAGACCCAGTACTTC,CSAPRTEKETQYF
-,many,TRBV9,TRBJ2-7,TGTGCCAGCAGCGTAGCTCCCCCCACCTACGAGCAGTACTTC,CASSVAPPTYEQYF
-,-,TRBV30,TRBJ2-1,TGTGCCTGGGGGCCCGGGACCAAAAATGAGCAGTTCTTC,CAWGPGTKNEQFF
TRBD1,-,TRBV7-6,TRBJ2-1,TGTGCCAGCAGCTCCGAGACGACAGGGGGGGCTTATGGGGGTGAGCAGTTCTTC,CASSSETTGGAYGGEQFF
TRBD1,few,TRBV6-5,TRBJ1-4,TGTGCCAGCAGGACCAGGGGGCCTCGAGAAAAACTGTTTTTT,CASRTRGPREKLFF
-,many,TRBV25-1,TRBJ2-5,TGTGCCAGCAGTGAATCCTACACACTGGGTTGGCAAGAGACCCAGTACTTC,CASSESYTLGWQETQYF
-,many,TRBV7-9,TRBJ2-1,TGTGCCAGCAGCCAACGGACGGGCAAATACAATGAGCAGTTCTTC,CASSQRTGKYNEQFF
TRBD2,many,TRBV7-6,TRBJ2-1,TGTGCCAGCAGCTCCCAGACTAGCGGGAGGACTGGGAATGAGCAGTTCTTC,CASSSQTSGRTGNEQFF
-,-,TRBV7-3,TRBJ2-6,TGTGCCAGCAGCTTATCGGCGGGACGGACCTCTGGGGCCAACGTCCTGACTTTC,CASSLSAGRTSGANVLTF
TRBD2,-,TRBV5-4,TRBJ2-3,TGTGCCAGCAGCTTAAGAAGGTCTAGCGGGAGGGCCGGCACAGATACGCAGTATTTT,CASSLRRSSGRAGTDTQYF
TRBD1,-,TRBV20-1,TRBJ2-7,TGCAGTGCGACCGGGACAGGGGTAGGCTACGAGCAGTACTTC,CSATGTGVGYEQYF
-,-,TRBV7-9,TRBJ2-7,TGTGCCAGCAGTTACCCTGGGGATTTCCGGATTCGCTACGGGCAGTACTTC,CASSYPGDFRIRYGQYF
TRBD1,-,TRBV10-3,TRBJ1-4,TGTGCCATCAGTGAGTCAACAGGGGGCTGGGAAAAACTGTTTTTT,CAISESTGGWEKLFF